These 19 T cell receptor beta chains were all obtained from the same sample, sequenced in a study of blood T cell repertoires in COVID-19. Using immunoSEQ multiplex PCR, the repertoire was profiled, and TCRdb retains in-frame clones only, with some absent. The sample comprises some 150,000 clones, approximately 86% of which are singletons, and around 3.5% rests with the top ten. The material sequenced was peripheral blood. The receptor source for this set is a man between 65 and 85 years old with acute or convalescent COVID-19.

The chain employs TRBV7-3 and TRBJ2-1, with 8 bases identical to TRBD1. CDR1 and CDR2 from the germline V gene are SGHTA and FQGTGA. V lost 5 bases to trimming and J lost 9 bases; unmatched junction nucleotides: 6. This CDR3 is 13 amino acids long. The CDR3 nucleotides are TGTGCCAGCAGCAAGGGACAGGCGGCTGAGCAGTTCTTC. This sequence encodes CASSKGQAAEQFF. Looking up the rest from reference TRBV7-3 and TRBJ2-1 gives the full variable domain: GAGVSQTPSNKVTEKGKYVELRCDPISGHTALYWYRQSLGQGPEFLIYFQGTGAADDSGLPNDRFFAVRPEGSVSTLKIQRTERGDSAVYLCASSKGQAAEQFFGPGTRLTVL.

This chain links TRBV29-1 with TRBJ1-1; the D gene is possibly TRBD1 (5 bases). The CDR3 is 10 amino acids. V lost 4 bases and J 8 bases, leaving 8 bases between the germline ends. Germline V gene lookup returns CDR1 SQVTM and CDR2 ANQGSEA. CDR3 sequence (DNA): TGCAGCGTTGCGGACATCGAAGCTTTCTTT. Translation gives CSVADIEAFF.

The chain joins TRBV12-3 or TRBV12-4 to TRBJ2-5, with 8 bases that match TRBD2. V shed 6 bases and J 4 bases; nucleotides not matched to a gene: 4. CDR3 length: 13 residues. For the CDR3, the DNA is TGTGCCAGCAGGGTTAGCGGGGTAGAGACCCAGTACTTC. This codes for CASRVSGVETQYF.

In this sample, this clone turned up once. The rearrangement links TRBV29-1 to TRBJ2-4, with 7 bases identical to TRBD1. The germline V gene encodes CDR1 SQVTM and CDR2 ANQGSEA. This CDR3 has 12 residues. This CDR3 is CSTGDSNNIQYF. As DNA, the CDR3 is TGCAGTACTGGGGACAGTAATAACATTCAGTACTTC.

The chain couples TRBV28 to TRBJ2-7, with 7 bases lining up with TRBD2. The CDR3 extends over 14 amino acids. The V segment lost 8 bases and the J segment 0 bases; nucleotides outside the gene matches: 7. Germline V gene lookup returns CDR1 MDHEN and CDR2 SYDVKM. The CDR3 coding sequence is TGTGCCAGCGGGGACTACCAAAGCTCCTACGAGCAGTACTTC. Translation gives CASGDYQSSYEQYF.

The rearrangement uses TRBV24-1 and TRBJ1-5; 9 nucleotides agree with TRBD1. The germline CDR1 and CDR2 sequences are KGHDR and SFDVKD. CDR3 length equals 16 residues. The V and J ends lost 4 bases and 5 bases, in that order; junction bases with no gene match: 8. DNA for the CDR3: TGTGCCACCAGTGACCCGGGACAGGGAACCGATCAGCCCCAGCATTTT. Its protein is CATSDPGQGTDQPQHF.

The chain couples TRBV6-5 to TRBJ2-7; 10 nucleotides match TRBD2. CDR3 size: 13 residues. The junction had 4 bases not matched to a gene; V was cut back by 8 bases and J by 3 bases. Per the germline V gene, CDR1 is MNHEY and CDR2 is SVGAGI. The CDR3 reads CASRAGGFYEQYF. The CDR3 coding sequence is TGTGCCAGCCGAGCGGGAGGGTTCTACGAGCAGTACTTC.

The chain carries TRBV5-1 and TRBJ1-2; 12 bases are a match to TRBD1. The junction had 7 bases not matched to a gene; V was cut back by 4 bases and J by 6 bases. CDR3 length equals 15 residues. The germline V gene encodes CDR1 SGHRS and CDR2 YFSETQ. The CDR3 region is CASSRAGTGGDGYTF. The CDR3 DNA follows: TGCGCCAGCAGCCGTGCCGGGACAGGGGGCGATGGCTACACCTTC.

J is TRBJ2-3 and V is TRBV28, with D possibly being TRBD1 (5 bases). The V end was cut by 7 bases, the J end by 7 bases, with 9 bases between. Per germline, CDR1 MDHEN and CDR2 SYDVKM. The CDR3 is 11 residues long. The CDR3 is CASKQVYTQYF. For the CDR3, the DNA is TGTGCCAGCAAACAGGTTTATACGCAGTATTTT. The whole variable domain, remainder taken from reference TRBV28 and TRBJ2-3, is DVKVTQSSRYLVKRTGEKVFLECVQDMDHENMFWYRQDPGLGLRLIYFSYDVKMKEKGDIPEGYSVSREKKERFSLILESASTNQTSMYLCASKQVYTQYFGPGTRLTVL.

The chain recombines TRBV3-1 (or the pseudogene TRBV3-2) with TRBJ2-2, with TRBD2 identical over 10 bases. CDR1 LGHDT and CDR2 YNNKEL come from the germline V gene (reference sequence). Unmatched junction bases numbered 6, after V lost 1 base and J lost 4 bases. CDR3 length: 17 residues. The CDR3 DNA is TGTGCCAGCAGCCAAGGTACCAGCGGGAGGGGCACCGGGGAGCTGTTTTTT. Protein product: CASSQGTSGRGTGELFF.

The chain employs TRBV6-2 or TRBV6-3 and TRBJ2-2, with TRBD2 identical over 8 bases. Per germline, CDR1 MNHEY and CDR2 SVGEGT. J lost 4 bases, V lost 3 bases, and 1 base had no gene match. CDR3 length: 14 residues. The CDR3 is CASSYLAGTGELFF. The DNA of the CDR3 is TGTGCCAGCAGTTATCTAGCGGGCACCGGGGAGCTGTTTTTT.

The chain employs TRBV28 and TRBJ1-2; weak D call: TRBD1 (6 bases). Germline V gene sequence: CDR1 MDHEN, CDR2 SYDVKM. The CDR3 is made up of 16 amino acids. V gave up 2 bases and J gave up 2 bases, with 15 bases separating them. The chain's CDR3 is CASSLVRGARNYGYTF. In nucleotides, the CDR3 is TGTGCCAGCAGTTTAGTTCGGGGGGCGCGAAACTATGGCTACACCTTC.

This CDR3 reads CASSIASGRAYEQYF. The CDR3 DNA is TGTGCCAGTAGTATAGCTAGCGGGCGAGCCTACGAGCAGTACTTC. The chain links TRBV19 to TRBJ2-7; 8 bases agree with TRBD2. The germline V gene has CDR1 LNHDA and CDR2 SQIVND (reference sequence). V trimming: 1 base; J trimming: 2 bases; junction bases outside the gene matches: 4. This CDR3 has 15 residues. Variable domain in full (rest from reference TRBV19 and TRBJ2-7): DGGITQSPKYLFRKEGQNVTLSCEQNLNHDAMYWYRQDPGQGLRLIYYSQIVNDFQKGDIAEGYSVSREKKESFPLTVTSAQKNPTAFYLCASSIASGRAYEQYFGPGTRLTVT.

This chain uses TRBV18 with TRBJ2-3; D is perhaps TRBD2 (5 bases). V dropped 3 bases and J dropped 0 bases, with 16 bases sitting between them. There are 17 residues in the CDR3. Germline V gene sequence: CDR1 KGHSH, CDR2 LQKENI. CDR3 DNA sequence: TGTGCCAGCTCACCCCTATCCCTGGCGGGTAGCACAGATACGCAGTATTTT. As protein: CASSPLSLAGSTDTQYF.

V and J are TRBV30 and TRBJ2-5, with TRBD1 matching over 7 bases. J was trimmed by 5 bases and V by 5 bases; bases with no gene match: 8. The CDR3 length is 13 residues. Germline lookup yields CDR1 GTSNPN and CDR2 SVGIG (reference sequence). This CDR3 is CAWGQNRGETQYF. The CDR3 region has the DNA TGTGCCTGGGGCCAAAACAGGGGTGAGACCCAGTACTTC. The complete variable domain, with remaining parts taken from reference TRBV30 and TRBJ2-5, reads SQTIHQWPATLVQPVGSPLSLECTVEGTSNPNLYWYRQAAGRGLQLLFYSVGIGQISSEVPQNLSASRPQDRQFILSSKKLLLSDSGFYLCAWGQNRGETQYFGPGTRLLVL.

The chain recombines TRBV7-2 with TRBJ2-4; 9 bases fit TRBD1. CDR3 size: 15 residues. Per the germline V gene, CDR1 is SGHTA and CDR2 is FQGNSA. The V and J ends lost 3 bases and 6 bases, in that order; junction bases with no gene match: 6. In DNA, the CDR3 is TGTGCCAGCAGCTTCGGGGGACAGGGTAGAAACATTCAGTACTTC. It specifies CASSFGGQGRNIQYF.

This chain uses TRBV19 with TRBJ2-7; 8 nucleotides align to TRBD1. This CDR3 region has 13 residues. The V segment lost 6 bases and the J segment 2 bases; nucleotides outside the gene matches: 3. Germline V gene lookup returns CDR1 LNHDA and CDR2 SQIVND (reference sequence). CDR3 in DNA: TGTGCCAGTAGAGGACAGGGCGCCTACGAGCAGTACTTC. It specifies CASRGQGAYEQYF. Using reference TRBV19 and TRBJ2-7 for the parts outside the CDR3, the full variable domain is DGGITQSPKYLFRKEGQNVTLSCEQNLNHDAMYWYRQDPGQGLRLIYYSQIVNDFQKGDIAEGYSVSREKKESFPLTVTSAQKNPTAFYLCASRGQGAYEQYFGPGTRLTVT.

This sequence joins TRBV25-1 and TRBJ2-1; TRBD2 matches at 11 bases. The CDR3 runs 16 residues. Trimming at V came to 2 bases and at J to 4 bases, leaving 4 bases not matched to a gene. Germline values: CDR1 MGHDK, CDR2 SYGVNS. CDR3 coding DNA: TGTGCCAGCAGTGAAACTAGCGGGAGACATTACAATGAGCAGTTCTTC. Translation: CASSETSGRHYNEQFF.

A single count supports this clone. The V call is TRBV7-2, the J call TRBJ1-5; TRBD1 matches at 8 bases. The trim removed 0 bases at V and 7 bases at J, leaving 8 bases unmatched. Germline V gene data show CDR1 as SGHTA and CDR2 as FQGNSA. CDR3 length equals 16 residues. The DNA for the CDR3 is TGTGCCAGCAGCTTAGCGCTGGGCAGGGGGCAACAGCCCCAGCATTTT. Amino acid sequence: CASSLALGRGQQPQHF.